This T cell receptor (beta chain) was sequenced in a study of blood T cell repertoires in COVID-19. Clones were read by immunoSEQ multiplex PCR, and TCRdb kept only the in-frame ones, dropping some. This table holds about 470,000 clones, around 90% found once. The V end was cut by 0 bases, the J end by 2 bases, with 20 bases between. CDR3 length: 18 amino acids. Germline CDR1 reads SGHDT; CDR2 reads YYEEEE. Source material: PBMCs or T cells enriched from blood (not recorded which). The chain recombines TRBV5-6 with TRBJ1-2; D might be TRBD1 (5 bases). This sequence originates from a woman younger than 35 who had recovered from COVID-19. The CDR3 coding sequence is TGTGCCAGCAGCTTGGACAGGAGAGTAAGCCGCACCAACTATGGCTACACCTTC. It encodes CASSLDRRVSRTNYGYTF.